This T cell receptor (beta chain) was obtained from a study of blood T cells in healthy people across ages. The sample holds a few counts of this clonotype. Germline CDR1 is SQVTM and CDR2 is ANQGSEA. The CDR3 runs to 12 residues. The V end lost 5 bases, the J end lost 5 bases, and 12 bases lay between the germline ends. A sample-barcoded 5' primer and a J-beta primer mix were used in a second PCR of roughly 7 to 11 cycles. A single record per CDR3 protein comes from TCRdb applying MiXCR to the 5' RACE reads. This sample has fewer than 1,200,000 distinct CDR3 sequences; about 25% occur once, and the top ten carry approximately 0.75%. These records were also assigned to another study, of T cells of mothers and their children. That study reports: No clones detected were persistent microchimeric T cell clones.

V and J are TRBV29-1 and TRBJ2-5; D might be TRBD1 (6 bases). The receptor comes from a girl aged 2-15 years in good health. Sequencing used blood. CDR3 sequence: CSVQQGGETQYF. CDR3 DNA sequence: TGCAGCGTTCAACAGGGTGGGGAGACCCAGTACTTC.